This entry concerns a single T cell receptor beta chain. Its antigen is not known. The data originate from a study of shared clonotypes between healthy human individuals. The germline V gene has CDR1 LGHNA and CDR2 YSLEER. The CDR3 length is 15 residues. The V gene lost 5 bases and the J gene lost 5 bases, with 18 bases spanning the gap. Method: immunoSEQ multiplex PCR; TCRdb's copy keeps in-frame clones and lacks some. The sample has around 1.9 million clones, roughly 93% seen once. Study results and caveats: It was observed that roughly 5% of naive CD4 clonotypes were shared across a handful of donors. Sampling covered blood only; tissue repertoires likely differ. Large sequencing depth failed to make sorted-subset sequencing complete, rarefaction showed.

CD8 cells classed as naive were CD45RO-negative and positively selected for CCR7, excluding terminally differentiated effector memory CD45RA+ cells. The clonotype originates from a man aged 18 to 30 in good health. Some clones in this sample may be carry-over from other donors' samples. The specimen was naive CD8+ T cells from PBMCs. The chain carries TRBV4-3 and TRBJ2-5; D uncertain. CDR3 nucleotide sequence: TGCGCCAGCAGCATCGGATTGTCTCGGGTGGAGACCCAGTACTTC. Translation: CASSIGLSRVETQYF.